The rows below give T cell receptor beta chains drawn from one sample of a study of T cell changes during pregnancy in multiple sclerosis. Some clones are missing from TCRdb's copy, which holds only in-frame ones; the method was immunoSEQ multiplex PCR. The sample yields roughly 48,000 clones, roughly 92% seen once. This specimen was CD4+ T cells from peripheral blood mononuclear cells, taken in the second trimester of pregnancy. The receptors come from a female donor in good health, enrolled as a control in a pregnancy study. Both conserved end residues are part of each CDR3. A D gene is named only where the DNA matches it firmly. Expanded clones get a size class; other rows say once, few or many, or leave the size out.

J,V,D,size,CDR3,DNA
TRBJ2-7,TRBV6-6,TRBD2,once,CASSFLAGPSYEQYF,TGTGCCAGCAGTTTCCTAGCGGGCCCCTCCTACGAGCAGTACTTC
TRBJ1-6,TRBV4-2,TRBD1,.,CASSHQGANSPLHF,TGTGCCAGCAGCCATCAGGGGGCTAATTCACCCCTCCACTTT
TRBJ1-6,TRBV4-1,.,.,CASSKQDSYNSPLHF,TGCGCCAGCAGCAAGCAGGACTCCTATAATTCACCCCTCCACTTT
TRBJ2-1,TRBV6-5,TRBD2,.,CASSYSTSGVYNEQFF,TGTGCCAGCAGTTACTCGACTAGCGGGGTCTACAATGAGCAGTTCTTC
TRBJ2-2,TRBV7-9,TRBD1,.,CASSFQGAGELFF,TGTGCCAGCAGCTTCCAGGGGGCCGGGGAGCTGTTTTTT
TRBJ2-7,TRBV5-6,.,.,CASSLGDYEQYF,TGTGCCAGCAGCTTGGGAGACTACGAGCAGTACTTC
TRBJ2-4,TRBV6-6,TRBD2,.,CASNERGGIAKNIQYF,TGTGCCAGCAACGAGCGGGGGGGAATAGCCAAAAACATTCAGTACTTC
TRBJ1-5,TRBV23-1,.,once,CASSQSQGNQPQHF,TGCGCCAGCAGTCAATCCCAGGGGAATCAGCCCCAGCATTTT
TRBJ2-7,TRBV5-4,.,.,CASSFSGKYRVYEQYF,TGTGCCAGCAGCTTTTCAGGGAAATATAGGGTCTACGAGCAGTACTTC
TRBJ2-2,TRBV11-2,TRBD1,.,CASSFLRGRLNTGELFF,TGTGCCAGCAGCTTCCTCAGGGGGCGACTGAACACCGGGGAGCTGTTTTTT
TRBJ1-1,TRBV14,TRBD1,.,CASSHGTGNMNTEAFF,TGTGCCAGCAGCCATGGGACAGGAAACATGAACACTGAAGCTTTCTTT
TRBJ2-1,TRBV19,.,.,CASTKYNEQFF,TGTGCCAGCACTAAGTACAATGAGCAGTTCTTC
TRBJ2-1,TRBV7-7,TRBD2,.,CASSLSVAGGLGEQFF,TGTGCCAGCAGCTTATCCGTAGCGGGGGGGCTTGGTGAGCAGTTCTTC
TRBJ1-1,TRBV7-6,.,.,CASSPTGPRGAFF,TGTGCCAGCAGCCCCACAGGACCCCGTGGGGCTTTCTTT
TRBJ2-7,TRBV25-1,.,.,CASHNSRDSSYEQYF,TGTGCCAGCCATAACTCCCGGGACTCGTCCTACGAGCAGTACTTC
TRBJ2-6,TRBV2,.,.,CASRLAAGANVLTF,TGTGCCAGCCGTTTAGCGGCTGGGGCCAACGTCCTGACTTTC
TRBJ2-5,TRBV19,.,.,CASSIAGGKETQYF,TGTGCCAGTAGTATAGCCGGCGGTAAAGAGACCCAGTACTTC
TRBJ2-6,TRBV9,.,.,CASSAGSGANVLTF,TGTGCCAGCAGCGCAGGGTCTGGGGCCAACGTCCTGACTTTC
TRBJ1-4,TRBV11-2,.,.,CASSKGGGANEKLFF,TGTGCCAGCAGCAAGGGCGGGGGGGCTAATGAAAAACTGTTTTTT
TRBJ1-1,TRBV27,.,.,CASSFGGAWNTEAFF,TGTGCCAGCAGTTTCGGGGGGGCCTGGAACACTGAAGCTTTCTTT
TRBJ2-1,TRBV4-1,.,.,CASSQDSGFSYNEQFF,TGCGCCAGCAGCCAAGATTCGGGGTTCTCCTACAATGAGCAGTTCTTC
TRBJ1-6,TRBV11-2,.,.,CASSLVKGGRDLSSPLHF,TGTGCCAGCAGCTTAGTCAAAGGCGGCCGGGACTTGAGCTCACCCCTCCACTTT
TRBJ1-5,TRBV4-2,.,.,CASSQEHLTSNQPQHF,TGTGCCAGCAGCCAAGAGCATCTGACAAGCAATCAGCCCCAGCATTTT
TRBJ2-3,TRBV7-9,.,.,CASSSGLKGTDTQYF,TGTGCCAGCAGCTCCGGACTAAAGGGCACAGATACGCAGTATTTT
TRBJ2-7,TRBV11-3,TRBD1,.,CASSPSGRTGFSEQYF,TGTGCCAGCAGCCCTTCGGGCCGGACAGGGTTCTCCGAGCAGTACTTC
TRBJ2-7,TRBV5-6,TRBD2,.,CASSQGLAGRSYEQYF,TGTGCCAGCAGCCAGGGACTAGCGGGGCGCTCCTACGAGCAGTACTTC
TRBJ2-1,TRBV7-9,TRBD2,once,CASSPRGASGSNEQFF,TGTGCCAGCAGCCCGCGTGGGGCTAGCGGGAGTAATGAGCAGTTCTTC
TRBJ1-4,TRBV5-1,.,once,CASSFGQFGEKLFF,TGCGCCAGCAGCTTTGGACAGTTCGGGGAAAAACTGTTTTTT
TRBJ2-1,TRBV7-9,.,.,CASSPHQEGNEQFF,TGTGCCAGCAGCCCCCACCAGGAGGGCAATGAGCAGTTCTTC
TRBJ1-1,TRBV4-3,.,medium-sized,CASSQEEYTEAFF,TGCGCCAGCAGCCAAGAAGAGTACACTGAAGCTTTCTTT
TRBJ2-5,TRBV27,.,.,CASRAQETQYF,TGTGCCAGCAGAGCACAAGAGACCCAGTACTTC
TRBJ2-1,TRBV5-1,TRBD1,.,CASSLGSTGGRDNEQFF,TGCGCCAGCAGCTTGGGCTCGACAGGGGGCCGGGACAATGAGCAGTTCTTC
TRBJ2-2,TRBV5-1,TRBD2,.,CASSNYSGGPNTGELFF,TGCGCCAGCAGCAATTATAGCGGGGGACCGAACACCGGGGAGCTGTTTTTT
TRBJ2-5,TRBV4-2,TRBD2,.,CASSPTSGKLETQYF,TGTGCCAGCAGCCCGACTAGCGGGAAATTGGAGACCCAGTACTTC
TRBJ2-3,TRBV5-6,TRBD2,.,CASSLALAGSTDTQYF,TGTGCCAGCAGCTTGGCACTAGCGGGTAGCACAGATACGCAGTATTTT
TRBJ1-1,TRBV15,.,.,CATSRVATSEAFF,TGTGCCACCAGCAGGGTCGCCACTTCTGAAGCTTTCTTT
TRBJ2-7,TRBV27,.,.,CASSFGSNCSYEQYF,TGTGCCAGCAGCTTCGGGTCTAATTGCTCCTACGAGCAGTACTTC
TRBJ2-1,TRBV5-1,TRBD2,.,CASTPSGAVGNEQFF,TGCGCCAGCACCCCCAGCGGGGCCGTAGGTAATGAGCAGTTCTTC
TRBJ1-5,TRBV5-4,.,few,CASSANQDRGQPQHF,TGTGCCAGCAGCGCCAACCAAGACCGAGGTCAGCCCCAGCATTTT
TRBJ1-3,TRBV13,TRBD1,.,CASSPRQGWDTIYF,TGTGCCAGCAGCCCCCGACAGGGTTGGGACACCATATATTTT
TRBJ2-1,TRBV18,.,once,CASSRQGSLDNEQFF,TGTGCCAGCTCACGCCAGGGATCCCTAGACAATGAGCAGTTCTTC
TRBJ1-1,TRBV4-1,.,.,CASSPRGWGDTEAFF,TGCGCCAGCAGCCCGCGGGGATGGGGGGACACTGAAGCTTTCTTT
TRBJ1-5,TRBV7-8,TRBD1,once,CASSSTVRQGGQPQHF,TGTGCCAGCAGCTCCACCGTTAGACAGGGGGGACAGCCCCAGCATTTT
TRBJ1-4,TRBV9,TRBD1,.,CASSVGTGASESEKLFF,TGTGCCAGCAGCGTAGGGACAGGGGCCTCGGAGTCAGAAAAACTGTTTTTT
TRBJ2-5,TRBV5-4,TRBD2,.,CASSPGGVQETQYF,TGTGCCAGCAGCCCCGGGGGGGTACAAGAGACCCAGTACTTC
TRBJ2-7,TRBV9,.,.,CASSVEPLIGEQYF,TGTGCCAGCAGCGTAGAGCCACTTATCGGCGAGCAGTACTTC
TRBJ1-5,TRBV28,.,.,CASSFGRGSRNQPQHF,TGTGCCAGCAGTTTTGGGCGGGGTAGTCGGAATCAGCCCCAGCATTTT
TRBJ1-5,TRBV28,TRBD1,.,CASGRDRGFYQPQHF,TGTGCCAGCGGCCGGGACAGAGGATTTTATCAGCCCCAGCATTTT
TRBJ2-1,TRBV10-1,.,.,CASSALTVQREQFF,TGCGCCAGCAGTGCCCTGACGGTTCAGCGCGAGCAGTTCTTC
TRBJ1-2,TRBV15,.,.,CATSRDQVESYGYTF,TGTGCCACCAGCAGAGATCAAGTTGAGAGCTATGGCTACACCTTC